Listed here are 6 T cell receptor beta chains from one sample, sequenced in a study of blood T cell repertoires in COVID-19. Produced via immunoSEQ multiplex PCR; TCRdb's table is partial and in-frame only. The profile covers roughly 60,000 clones, with roughly 83% appearing a single time and 10% taken by the ten largest. The sequenced material came from peripheral blood. The receptors originated from a man younger than 45 with COVID-19, enrolled during active disease.

This chain uses TRBV15 with TRBJ1-4; 7 nucleotides match TRBD1. J gave up 6 bases and V 3 bases, and 7 bases lay outside the gene matches. The germline gives CDR1 LNHNV, CDR2 YYDKDF (reference sequence). This CDR3 comprises 15 residues. The DNA for the CDR3 is TGTGCCACCAGCAGGGCCGGGACAGAGTATGAAAAACTGTTTTTT. Protein sequence: CATSRAGTEYEKLFF.

This clone was seen ten or more times. The chain has TRBV29-1 and TRBJ1-1, with D perhaps TRBD1 (5 bases). Germline V gene data show CDR1 as SQVTM and CDR2 as ANQGSEA. V was trimmed by 5 bases and J by 1 base, leaving 11 bases between them. The CDR3 consists of 13 residues. The CDR3 DNA sequence: TGCAGCGTTCGGACCAGGGAGAACACTGAAGCTTTCTTT. This gives the protein CSVRTRENTEAFF.

This clone was seen more than once but under ten times. This chain links TRBV5-1 with TRBJ1-2; 9 nucleotides agree with TRBD1. Germline trimming cut 2 bases from V and 7 bases from J; bases unmatched to any gene: 6. Germline lookup yields CDR1 SGHRS and CDR2 YFSETQ. This CDR3 is built from 14 residues. CDR3 sequence: CASSLRQGVIGYTF. For the CDR3, the DNA is TGCGCCAGCAGCTTAAGACAGGGGGTTATTGGCTACACCTTC.

This chain joins TRBV5-1 and TRBJ1-4; tentatively, D is TRBD1 (6 bases). Looked up from germline, CDR1 is SGHRS and CDR2 is YFSETQ. The CDR3 contains 16 residues. The V end was cut by 5 bases, the J end by 8 bases, with 22 bases between. The DNA for the CDR3 is TGCGCCAGCAGACCTGGACAGCAGTTGGCCGGGGAAAAACTGTTTTTT. It encodes CASRPGQQLAGEKLFF.

The chain couples TRBV12-5 to TRBJ2-2; 14 bases map to TRBD2. Germline loops: CDR1 LGHNT, CDR2 FRNRAP. The CDR3 consists of 16 residues. J lost 7 bases, V lost 5 bases, and 6 bases had no gene match. The CDR3 spells CASGIGLAGGDGELFF. The CDR3 nucleotides are TGTGCTAGTGGTATCGGACTAGCGGGAGGTGACGGGGAGCTGTTTTTT. Combining the CDR3 with reference TRBV12-5 and TRBJ2-2 gives the whole variable domain DARVTQTPRHKVTEMGQEVTMRCQPILGHNTVFWYRQTMMQGLELLAYFRNRAPLDDSGMPKDRFSAEMPDATLATLKIQPSEPRDSAVYFCASGIGLAGGDGELFFGEGSRLTVL.

The chain combines TRBV2 with TRBJ2-7; 7 bases match TRBD1. With V trimmed by 6 bases and J by 3 bases, 5 bases remained unmatched. CDR1 is SNHLY and CDR2 is FYNNEI in the germline V gene. The CDR3 extends over 13 amino acids. The CDR3 region is CASSMTGNYEQYF. The CDR3, as DNA: TGTGCCAGCAGCATGACAGGGAACTACGAGCAGTACTTC.